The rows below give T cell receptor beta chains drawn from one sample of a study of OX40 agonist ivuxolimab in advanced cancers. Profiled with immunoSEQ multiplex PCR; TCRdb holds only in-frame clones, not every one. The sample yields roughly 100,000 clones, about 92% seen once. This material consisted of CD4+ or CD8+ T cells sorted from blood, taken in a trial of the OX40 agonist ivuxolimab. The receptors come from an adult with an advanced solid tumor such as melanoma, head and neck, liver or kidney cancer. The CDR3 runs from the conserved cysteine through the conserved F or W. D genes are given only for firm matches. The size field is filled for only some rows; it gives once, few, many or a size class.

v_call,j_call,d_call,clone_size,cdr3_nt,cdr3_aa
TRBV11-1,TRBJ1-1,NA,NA,TGTGCCAGCAGCTCATACAGGTACACTGAAGCTTTCTTT,CASSSYRYTEAFF
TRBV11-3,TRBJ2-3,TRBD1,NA,TGTGCCAGCAGCTTAGATCCCCCCCGACAGGGTCCAGATACGCAGTATTTT,CASSLDPPRQGPDTQYF
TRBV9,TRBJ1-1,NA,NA,TGTGCCAGCAGCGTAGGCGACCTGGAGACTATAAACACTGAAGCTTTCTTT,CASSVGDLETINTEAFF
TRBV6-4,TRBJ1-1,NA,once,TGTGCCAGCAGTGAAGAGGGGGTGAACACTGAAGCTTTCTTT,CASSEEGVNTEAFF
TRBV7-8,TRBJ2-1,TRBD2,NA,TGTGCCAGCACCCCCCGGGCGGGAGGGGTTAGGAATGAGCAGTTCTTC,CASTPRAGGVRNEQFF
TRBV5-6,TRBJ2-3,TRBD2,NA,TGTGCCAGCAGCTTGGCTAGGGAGGGCCTCACAGATACGCAGTATTTT,CASSLAREGLTDTQYF
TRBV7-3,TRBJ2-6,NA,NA,TGTGCCAGCAGTCTCGTGCCTGGGGCCAACGTCCTGACTTTC,CASSLVPGANVLTF
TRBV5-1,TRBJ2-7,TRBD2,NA,TGCGCCAGCAGCTTCGGGACTAGCCTTTACGAGCAGTACTTC,CASSFGTSLYEQYF
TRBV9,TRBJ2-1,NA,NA,TGTGCCAGCAGCGCCTTATACCCAGAGTCTGAGCAGTTCTTC,CASSALYPESEQFF
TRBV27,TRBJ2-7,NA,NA,TGTGCCAGCAGTTTAAGGTGGCTAGCTGGGAGCCTTTACGAGCAGTACTTC,CASSLRWLAGSLYEQYF
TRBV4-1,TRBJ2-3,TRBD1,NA,TGCGCCAGCAGCCGAAGACCCCCTGGACAGGGGAACACAGATACGCAGTATTTT,CASSRRPPGQGNTDTQYF
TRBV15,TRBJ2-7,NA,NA,TGTGCCACCAGCAGAGACAGATCTTCAAGCGAGCAGTACTTC,CATSRDRSSSEQYF
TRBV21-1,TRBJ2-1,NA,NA,TGTGCCAGCAGCAAAGAAGTACAGGGGGTATATTACAATGAGCAGTTCTTC,CASSKEVQGVYYNEQFF
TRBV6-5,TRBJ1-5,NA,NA,TGTGCCAGCAGTTACTCCCAGGATCAGCCCCAGCATTTT,CASSYSQDQPQHF
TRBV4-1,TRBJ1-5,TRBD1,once,TGCGCCAGCAGCCAAAAACCACTGACAGGGGATAGCAATCAGCCCCAGCATTTT,CASSQKPLTGDSNQPQHF
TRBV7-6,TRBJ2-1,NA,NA,TGTGCCAGCAGCCGTCACGGCGGCTCCCCTGAGCAGTTCTTC,CASSRHGGSPEQFF
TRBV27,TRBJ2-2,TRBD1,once,TGTGCCAGCTCCGGACAGGGATGGGGCACCGGGGAGCTGTTTTTT,CASSGQGWGTGELFF
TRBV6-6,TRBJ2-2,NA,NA,TGTGCCAGCAGTCCCACAGGGCGGGACACCGGGGAGCTGTTTTTT,CASSPTGRDTGELFF
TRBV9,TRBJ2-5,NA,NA,TGTGCCAGCAGCGTAGCTGACGGGACCCAGTACTTC,CASSVADGTQYF
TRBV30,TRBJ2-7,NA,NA,TGTGCCTGGGGGCGGAGAGCCTACGAGCAGTACTTC,CAWGRRAYEQYF
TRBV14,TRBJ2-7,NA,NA,TGTGCCAGCAGCCCTAGGGGGGGACAGACATACGAGCAGTACTTC,CASSPRGGQTYEQYF
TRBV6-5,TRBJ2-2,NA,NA,TGTGCCAGCAGTTACTCGAACCCGAACACCGGGGAGCTGTTTTTT,CASSYSNPNTGELFF
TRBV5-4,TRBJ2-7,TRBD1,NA,TGTGCCAGCAGCCACGATGGACAGGGGGCCGACGAGCAGTACTTC,CASSHDGQGADEQYF
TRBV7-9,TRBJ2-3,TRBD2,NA,TGTGCCAGCAGCCTGGGGGGGAACACAGATACGCAGTATTTT,CASSLGGNTDTQYF
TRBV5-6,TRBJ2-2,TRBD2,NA,TGTGCCAGCAGAACCCGGGGTAGCGGGAGGATGAACACCGGGGAGCTGTTTTTT,CASRTRGSGRMNTGELFF
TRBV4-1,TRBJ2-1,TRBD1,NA,TGCGCCAGCAGCCAAAGGGCAGGGGGCATCGATGAGCAGTTCTTC,CASSQRAGGIDEQFF
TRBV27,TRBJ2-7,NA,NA,TGTGCCAGCAGTTTACTCCCCGGCAGGAAAAGTTCAAGCGAGCAGTACTTC,CASSLLPGRKSSSEQYF
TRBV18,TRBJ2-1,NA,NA,TGTGCCAGCTCACTCGGGAATTCAGCCGCCAATGAGCAGTTCTTC,CASSLGNSAANEQFF
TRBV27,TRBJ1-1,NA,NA,TGTGCCAGCAGTTTGGTTCCAGGCCCAGCCACTGAAGCTTTCTTT,CASSLVPGPATEAFF
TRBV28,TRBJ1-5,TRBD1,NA,TGTGCCAGCAGTTTGTTCCGGGACAGACCCAATCAGCCCCAGCATTTT,CASSLFRDRPNQPQHF
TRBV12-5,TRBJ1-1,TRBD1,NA,TGTGCTAGTGGGCTGAGGGGGGACAGGGGAACTGAAGCTTTCTTT,CASGLRGDRGTEAFF
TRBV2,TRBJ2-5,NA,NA,TGTGCCAGCAGTGCGGACAATCAAGAGGCCCAGTACTTC,CASSADNQEAQYF
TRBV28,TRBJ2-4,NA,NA,TGTGCCAGCAGAACGACGGGGGAAGCCCCCTCTAAAAACATTCAGTACTTC,CASRTTGEAPSKNIQYF
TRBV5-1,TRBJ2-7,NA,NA,TGCGCCAGCAGCTTGGGTGGGGAGCAGTACTTC,CASSLGGEQYF
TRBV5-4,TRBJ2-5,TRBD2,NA,TGTGCCAGCAGCGATGGGACTAGCGGGAGCGCCCAAGAGACCCAGTACTTC,CASSDGTSGSAQETQYF
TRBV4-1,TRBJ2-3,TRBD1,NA,TGCGCCAGCAGCCAACACCCGACAGGGGGCTCAGATACGCAGTATTTT,CASSQHPTGGSDTQYF
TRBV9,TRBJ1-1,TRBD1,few,TGTGCCAGCAGCCCTCACGACAGGGGGGTCACTGAAGCTTTCTTT,CASSPHDRGVTEAFF
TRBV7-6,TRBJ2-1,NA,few,TGTGCCAGCAGCTTCTACAGGCCCATTGATGAGCAGTTCTTC,CASSFYRPIDEQFF
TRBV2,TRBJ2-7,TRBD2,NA,TGTGCCAGCAGTCCTACTAGCGGGACCTACTACGAGCAGTACTTC,CASSPTSGTYYEQYF
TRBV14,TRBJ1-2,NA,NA,TGTGCCAGCAGCGCACGCAGGGTGGAGGTCGGCTACACCTTC,CASSARRVEVGYTF
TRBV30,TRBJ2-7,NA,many,TGTGCCTGGAGTAGGATCCCTCAGGGATTAGGCGAGCAGTACTTC,CAWSRIPQGLGEQYF
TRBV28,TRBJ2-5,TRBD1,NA,TGTGCCAGCAGTTCCTTTCAGGGGGAAGGAGAGACCCAGTACTTC,CASSSFQGEGETQYF
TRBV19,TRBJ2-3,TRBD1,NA,TGTGCCAGTTCTCGGGACAGGGGGGAGAGCACAGATACGCAGTATTTT,CASSRDRGESTDTQYF
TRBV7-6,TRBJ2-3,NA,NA,TGTGCCAGCAGCCTTCTCACTAGTGCAGATACGCAGTATTTT,CASSLLTSADTQYF
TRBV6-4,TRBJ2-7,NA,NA,TGTGCCAGCAGTGCCAACTCACCCGAGCAGTACTTC,CASSANSPEQYF
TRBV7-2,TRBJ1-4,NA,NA,TGTGCCAGCAGCCCCCGGACCCCTGGGGCACATGAAAAACTGTTTTTT,CASSPRTPGAHEKLFF
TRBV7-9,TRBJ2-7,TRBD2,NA,TGTGCCAGCAGCCCCCTAGCGGGAGGATCCCACGAGCAGTACTTC,CASSPLAGGSHEQYF
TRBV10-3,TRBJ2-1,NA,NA,TGTGCCATCAGAGCCGGGGAAGGCCACAATGAGCAGTTCTTC,CAIRAGEGHNEQFF
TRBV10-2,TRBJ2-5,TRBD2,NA,TGCGCCAGCAGTCCTAGCGGGAGGCAAGAGACCCAGTACTTC,CASSPSGRQETQYF
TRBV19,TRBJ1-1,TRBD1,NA,TGTGCCAGTAGTATGGGGGGACAGGCGAACACTGAAGCTTTCTTT,CASSMGGQANTEAFF
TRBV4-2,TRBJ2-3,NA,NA,TGTGCCAGCAGCCCTACAGGGAGTAGCGGGAGCACAGATACGCAGTATTTT,CASSPTGSSGSTDTQYF
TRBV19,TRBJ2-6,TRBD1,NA,TGTGCCAGCCTGACAGGGTCGAACTCTGGGGCCAACGTCCTGACTTTC,CASLTGSNSGANVLTF
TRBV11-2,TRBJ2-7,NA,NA,TGTGCCAGCAGCTTGAACAGACGTGACGATCGTCGCGAGCAGTACTTC,CASSLNRRDDRREQYF